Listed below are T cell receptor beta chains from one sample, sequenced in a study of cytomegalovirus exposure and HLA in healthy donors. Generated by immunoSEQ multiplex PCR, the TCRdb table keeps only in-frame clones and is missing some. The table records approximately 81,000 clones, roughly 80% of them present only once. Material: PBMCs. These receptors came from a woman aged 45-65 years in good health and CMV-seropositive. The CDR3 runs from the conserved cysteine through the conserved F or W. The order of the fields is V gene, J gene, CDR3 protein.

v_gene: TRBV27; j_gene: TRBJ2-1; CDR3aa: CASSWTGGYNEQFF
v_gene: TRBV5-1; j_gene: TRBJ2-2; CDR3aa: CASRSGTANTGELFF
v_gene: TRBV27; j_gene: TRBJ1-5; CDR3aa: CASSLGGSNQPQHF
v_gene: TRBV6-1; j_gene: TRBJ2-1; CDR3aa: CASRSRGGEQFF
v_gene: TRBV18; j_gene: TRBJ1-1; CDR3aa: CASSPRTGVNTEAFF
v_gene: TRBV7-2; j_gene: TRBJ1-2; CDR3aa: CASSLGMAVFYGYTF
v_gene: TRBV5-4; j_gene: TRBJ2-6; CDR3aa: CASSLPGFDSGANVLTF
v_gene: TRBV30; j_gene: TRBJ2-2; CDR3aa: CAWNSGMFTGELFF
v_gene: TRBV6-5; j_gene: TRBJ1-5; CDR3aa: CASSPAGRANQPQHF
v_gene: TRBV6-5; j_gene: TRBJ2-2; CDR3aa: CASSYEGATGTGELFF
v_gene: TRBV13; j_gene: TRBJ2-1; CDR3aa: CASSPYRGNNEQFF
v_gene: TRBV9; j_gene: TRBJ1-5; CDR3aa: CASSVGTQEPQHF
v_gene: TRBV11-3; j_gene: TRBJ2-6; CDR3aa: CASSFTGAGANVLTF
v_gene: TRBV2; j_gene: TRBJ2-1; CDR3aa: CASSEGAGWDEQFF
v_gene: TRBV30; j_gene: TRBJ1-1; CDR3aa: CAGLRVYTEAFF
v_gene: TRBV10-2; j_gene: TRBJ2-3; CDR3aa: CASGGGRGTDTQYF
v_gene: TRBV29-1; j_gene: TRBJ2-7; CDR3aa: CSVELGGQGSYEQYF
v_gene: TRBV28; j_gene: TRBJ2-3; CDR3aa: CASSSGQGKQYF
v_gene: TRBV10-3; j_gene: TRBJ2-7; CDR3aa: CAIRTSTYEQYF
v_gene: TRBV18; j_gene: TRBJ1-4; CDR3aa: CASSIGTETEKLFF
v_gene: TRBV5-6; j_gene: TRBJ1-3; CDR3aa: CASSFRGLEDIPGNTIYF
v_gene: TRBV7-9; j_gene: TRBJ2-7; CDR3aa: CASRQGTYEQYF
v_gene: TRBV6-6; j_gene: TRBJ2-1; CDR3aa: CASSRPGQGNSEQFF
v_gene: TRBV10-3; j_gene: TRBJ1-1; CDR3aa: CAISESSGVGTEAFF
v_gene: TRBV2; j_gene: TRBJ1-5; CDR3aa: CASSGRGWGPQHF
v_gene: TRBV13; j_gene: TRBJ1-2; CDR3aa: CASSQGRDGYTF
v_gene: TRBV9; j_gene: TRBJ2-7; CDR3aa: CASSVAHGSSLYEQYF
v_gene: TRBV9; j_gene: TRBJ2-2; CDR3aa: CASSVVGYTGELFF
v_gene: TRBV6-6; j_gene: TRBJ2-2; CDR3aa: CASSGLAGASGELFF
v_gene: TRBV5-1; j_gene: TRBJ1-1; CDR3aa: CASSFNLMTGFGTEAFF
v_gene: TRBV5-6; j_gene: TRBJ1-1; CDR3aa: CASSLAGTGAGAFF
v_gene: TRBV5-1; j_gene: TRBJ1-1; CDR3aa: CASKLLQGNTEAFF
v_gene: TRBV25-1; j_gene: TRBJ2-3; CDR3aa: CASSELAGVADTQYF
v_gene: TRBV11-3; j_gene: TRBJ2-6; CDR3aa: CASSFEQGAPGANVLTF
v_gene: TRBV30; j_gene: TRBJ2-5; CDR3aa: CAWSSRTAGGTQYF
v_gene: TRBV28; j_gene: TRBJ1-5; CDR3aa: CASSQGGSNQPQHF
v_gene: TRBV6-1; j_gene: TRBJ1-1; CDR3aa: CASSNRGNTEAFF
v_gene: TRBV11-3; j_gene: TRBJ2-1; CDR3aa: CASSSGGPGTSGSNEQFF
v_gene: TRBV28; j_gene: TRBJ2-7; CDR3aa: CASSPTGSSYEQYF
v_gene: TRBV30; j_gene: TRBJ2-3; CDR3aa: CAGTGHRTDTQYF
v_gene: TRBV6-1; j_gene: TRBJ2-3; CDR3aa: CASSEAAVEDTQYF
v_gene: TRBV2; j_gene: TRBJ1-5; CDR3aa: CASREMLQGDGQPQHF
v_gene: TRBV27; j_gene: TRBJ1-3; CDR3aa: CASPTRQGTGNTIYF
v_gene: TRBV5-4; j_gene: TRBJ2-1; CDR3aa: CASSLVGDRGNEQFF
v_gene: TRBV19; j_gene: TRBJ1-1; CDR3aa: CASSGGQQLNTEAFF
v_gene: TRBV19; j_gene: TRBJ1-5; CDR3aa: CASSIGGVVYNQPQHF
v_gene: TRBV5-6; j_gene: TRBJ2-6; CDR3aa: CASSSGLYSGANVLTF
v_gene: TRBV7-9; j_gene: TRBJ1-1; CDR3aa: CASSLVQGEAFF
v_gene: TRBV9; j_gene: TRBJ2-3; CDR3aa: CASTPGGTHTDTQYF
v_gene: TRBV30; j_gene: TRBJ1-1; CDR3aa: CAWSVGGAGTEAFF
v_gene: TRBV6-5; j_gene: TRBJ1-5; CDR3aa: CASSSQGGDQPQHF
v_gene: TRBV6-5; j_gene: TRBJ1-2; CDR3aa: CASSYSGEGYTF
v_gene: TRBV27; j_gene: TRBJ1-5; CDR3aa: CASSRYSNQPQHF
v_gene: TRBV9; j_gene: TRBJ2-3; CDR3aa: CASAPRVATDTQYF